One T cell receptor (beta chain) is described in this entry. What it recognizes is unknown. The sample is drawn from a study of PD-1 blockade in classical Hodgkin lymphoma. Findings of the study overall: At C4D1, TCR diversity had climbed significantly for CD4+ cells, though not for CD8+ cells.

The protocol was immunoSEQ multiplex PCR, while the TCRdb copy is restricted to in-frame clones and leaves out a portion. The sample shows 8,500 to 13,000 clones, about 74% of them seen only once. Stated time point: cycle 4 day 1 (C4D1), after less than 7 weeks of nivolumab. Every patient was affected by relapse after autologous stem cell transplantation, while exposure to brentuximab vedotin was not uniform. Isolation of CD4+ T cells from thawed PBMCs was performed by magnetic negative selection. Complete response, partial response or progressive disease constituted the best response categories observed. The sequence came from a human donor with classical Hodgkin lymphoma. The sample was CD4+ T cells from blood, taken before the fourth cycle of nivolumab.

In nucleotides, the CDR3 is TGTGCCAGCAGTGAAGAGGGGGCAGCCAATCAGCCCCAGCATTTT. Its protein product is CASSEEGAANQPQHF. The rearrangement joins TRBV2 to TRBJ1-5; 7 bases agree with TRBD1. This CDR3 contains 15 residues. Germline assignment: CDR1 SNHLY and CDR2 FYNNEI. With V trimmed by 1 base and J by 3 bases, 3 bases remained unmatched.